Below, 18 T cell receptor beta chains from the same sample are listed, as sequenced in a study of blood T cell repertoires in COVID-19. Sequenced by immunoSEQ multiplex PCR; TCRdb stores in-frame clones only, minus some. The repertoire holds 40,000 to 45,000 clones, with approximately 90% as singletons. Input material: peripheral blood. The receptors stem from a man aged 55 to 70 with acute or convalescent COVID-19.

The chain links TRBV9 to TRBJ1-4; TRBD1 might be the D (6 bases). V was cut by 5 bases and J by 7 bases, with 9 bases left in between. This CDR3 comprises 12 residues. CDR1 is SGDLS and CDR2 is YYNGEE in the germline V gene. CDR3 nucleotide sequence: TGTGCCAGCAGGGGGGCCAGTGAAAAACTGTTTTTT. Translating gives CASRGASEKLFF.

This CDR3 reads CARMGGGLDNEQFF. In DNA form, the CDR3 reads TGTGCCAGAATGGGCGGGGGGCTAGACAATGAGCAGTTCTTC. The chain is built from TRBV10-3 and TRBJ2-1, with 8 bases fitting TRBD2. Germline CDR1 ENHRY, CDR2 SYGVKD. J lost 5 bases, V lost 10 bases, and 10 bases had no gene match. The length of the CDR3 is 14 residues.

The count of this clone is one. This chain connects TRBV30 to TRBJ1-2; D remains ambiguous. Trimming removed 0 bases at V and 8 bases at J, with 13 bases between. The V gene's germline CDR1 is GTSNPN and CDR2 SVGIG (reference sequence). The CDR3 sequence is 13 residues long. CDR3 sequence (DNA): TGTGCCTGGAGTGTACTGTGGGCCGAGGGCTACACCTTC. Translated: CAWSVLWAEGYTF. The full variable domain, rest sourced from reference TRBV30 and TRBJ1-2, is SQTIHQWPATLVQPVGSPLSLECTVEGTSNPNLYWYRQAAGRGLQLLFYSVGIGQISSEVPQNLSASRPQDRQFILSSKKLLLSDSGFYLCAWSVLWAEGYTFGSGTRLTVV.

The gene calls are TRBV4-3 and TRBJ2-2; possibly TRBD1 for D (6 bases). The CDR3 extends over 16 amino acids. Germline-derived CDR1 and CDR2 are LGHNA and YSLEER. Between the trimmed V and J ends, which lost 3 bases and 3 bases, there was a span of 14 bases. CDR3 sequence (DNA): TGCGCCAGCAGCCACCTGACCACAGGGCACACCGGGGAGCTGTTTTTT. Amino acid sequence: CASSHLTTGHTGELFF.

This chain links TRBV9 with TRBJ1-1, with 7 nucleotides matching TRBD1. Germline CDR1 reads SGDLS; CDR2 reads YYNGEE. J was trimmed by 4 bases and V by 4 bases; bases with no gene match: 16. The CDR3 consists of 17 residues. CDR3 DNA: TGTGCCAGCAGCCCCCCCGGGAGGGGGCAACGAAGCACTGAAGCTTTCTTT. It codes for CASSPPGRGQRSTEAFF.

As to this clone: This sample also contains other DNA sequences that code for the same CDR3. This chain connects TRBV27 to TRBJ1-1, with 8 bases that match TRBD1. The junction had 9 bases not matched to a gene; V was cut back by 6 bases and J by 0 bases. Germline CDR1 is MNHEY and CDR2 is SMNVEV (reference sequence). The CDR3 has 16 amino acids. The chain's CDR3 is CASSLDRGSMNTEAFF. The DNA of the CDR3 is TGTGCCAGCAGCTTAGACAGGGGTAGTATGAACACTGAAGCTTTCTTT.

The genes are TRBV4-2 and TRBJ2-1; the D is unclear. The CDR3 totals 15 residues. V lost 1 base, J lost 5 bases, and 12 bases lay in between. Germline-derived CDR1 and CDR2 are LGHNA and YNFKEQ. The CDR3 region is CASSQVPGLDNEQFF. CDR3 DNA: TGTGCCAGCAGCCAAGTCCCGGGTTTGGACAATGAGCAGTTCTTC.

CDR3 bases: TGTGCCAGCAGCCAACTTAGAGGGCCCGAGCAGTACTTC. As protein: CASSQLRGPEQYF. The chain joins TRBV3-1 (or the pseudogene TRBV3-2) to TRBJ2-7; D is possibly TRBD2 (5 bases). This CDR3 comprises 13 residues. V was pared by 2 bases and J by 6 bases, with 11 bases between. CDR1 is LGHDT, CDR2 YNNKEL, per germline (reference sequence).

Only one count was recorded for this clone. The genes are TRBV19 and TRBJ1-1, with 7 bases matching TRBD1. Germline V gene sequence: CDR1 LNHDA, CDR2 SQIVND (reference sequence). The ends lost 6 bases at V and 1 base at J; junction bases unmatched: 8. This CDR3 contains 15 residues. CDR3 in amino acids: CASSNRGSGNTEAFF. Here the CDR3 DNA reads TGTGCCAGTAGCAACAGGGGATCGGGGAACACTGAAGCTTTCTTT.

This chain links TRBV7-2 with TRBJ1-3, with TRBD1 as a possible D gene (5 bases). Germline V gene sequence: CDR1 SGHTA, CDR2 FQGNSA. The CDR3 spans 16 residues. V dropped 0 bases and J dropped 3 bases, with 12 bases sitting between them. The CDR3 here is CASSLAQGGVGNTIYF. The CDR3 DNA is TGTGCCAGCAGCTTAGCGCAGGGAGGAGTTGGAAACACCATATATTTT.

The V gene is TRBV5-4, the J gene TRBJ2-7; a weak D match, TRBD2 (5 bases). V was clipped by 4 bases and J by 5 bases, with 13 bases between them. This CDR3 has 13 amino acids. Germline CDR1 and CDR2: SGHNT and YYREEE (reference sequence). In DNA, the CDR3 is TGTGCCAGCAGCCCCGGGCCGAGGGACGAGCAGTACTTC. Protein: CASSPGPRDEQYF.

This chain uses TRBV7-9 with TRBJ1-3; TRBD1 matches at 7 bases. The ends lost 7 bases at V and 2 bases at J; junction bases unmatched: 5. Germline assignment: CDR1 SEHNR and CDR2 FQNEAQ (reference sequence). The CDR3 sequence is 14 residues long. CDR3 protein: CASIQGRTGNTIYF. CDR3 nucleotide sequence: TGTGCCAGCATACAGGGGAGAACTGGAAACACCATATATTTT. The full variable domain, its missing parts supplied by reference TRBV7-9 and TRBJ1-3, is DTGVSQNPRHKITKRGQNVTFRCDPISEHNRLYWYRQTLGQGPEFLTYFQNEAQLEKSRLLSDRFSAERPKGSFSTLEIQRTEQGDSAMYLCASIQGRTGNTIYFGEGSWLTVV.

This sequence joins TRBV7-2 and TRBJ2-1; TRBD2 matches at 8 bases. CDR3 length: 15 residues. The germline V gene encodes CDR1 SGHTA and CDR2 FQGNSA. V lost 7 bases to trimming and J lost 3 bases; unmatched junction nucleotides: 8. In nucleotides, the CDR3 is TGTGCCAGCACGAAGTTGGCGGGGGGCTACAATGAGCAGTTCTTC. This gives the protein CASTKLAGGYNEQFF.

The chain is built from TRBV27 and TRBJ2-5; no clear D gene. V lost 2 bases to trimming and J lost 1 base, with 8 bases between them. CDR3 size: 14 residues. CDR1 and CDR2 from the germline V gene are MNHEY and SMNVEV (reference sequence). This chain's CDR3 is CASSLTRFQETQYF. DNA of the CDR3: TGTGCCAGCAGTTTAACCAGATTCCAAGAGACCCAGTACTTC.

The V and J genes are TRBV24-1 and TRBJ2-3; 8 nucleotides align to TRBD2. The germline CDR1 and CDR2 sequences are KGHDR and SFDVKD. Trimming took 6 bases from V and 2 from J; bases not matched to a gene: 6. The CDR3 totals 15 residues. CDR3 DNA sequence: TGTGCCACCAGTCGGGGGGGAGGACTCACAGATACGCAGTATTTT. Encoded protein: CATSRGGGLTDTQYF.

The chain carries TRBV5-1 and TRBJ1-5; TRBD1 aligns across 7 bases. J gave up 0 bases and V 0 bases, and 6 bases lay outside the gene matches. Germline V gene sequence: CDR1 SGHRS, CDR2 YFSETQ. This CDR3 spans 17 amino acids. The CDR3 DNA reads as TGCGCCAGCAGCTTGGAAGGGACAGTCGATAGCAATCAGCCCCAGCATTTT. Amino acid sequence: CASSLEGTVDSNQPQHF.

The chain employs TRBV7-2 and TRBJ1-3; 9 nucleotides match TRBD1. Germline V gene lookup returns CDR1 SGHTA and CDR2 FQGNSA. CDR3 length: 16 amino acids. The V segment lost 3 bases and the J segment 0 bases; nucleotides outside the gene matches: 3. CDR3 nucleotides: TGTGCCAGCAGCTTGGGACAGGGATACTCTGGAAACACCATATATTTT. Its protein is CASSLGQGYSGNTIYF.

The chain couples TRBV2 to TRBJ1-4, with D hard to call. The germline V gene encodes CDR1 SNHLY and CDR2 FYNNEI. This CDR3 is built from 13 residues. Trimming cost V 7 bases and J 6 bases, with 12 bases left between them. The CDR3 region is CASKWSEDEKLFF. CDR3 in DNA: TGTGCCAGCAAATGGAGTGAGGATGAAAAACTGTTTTTT.